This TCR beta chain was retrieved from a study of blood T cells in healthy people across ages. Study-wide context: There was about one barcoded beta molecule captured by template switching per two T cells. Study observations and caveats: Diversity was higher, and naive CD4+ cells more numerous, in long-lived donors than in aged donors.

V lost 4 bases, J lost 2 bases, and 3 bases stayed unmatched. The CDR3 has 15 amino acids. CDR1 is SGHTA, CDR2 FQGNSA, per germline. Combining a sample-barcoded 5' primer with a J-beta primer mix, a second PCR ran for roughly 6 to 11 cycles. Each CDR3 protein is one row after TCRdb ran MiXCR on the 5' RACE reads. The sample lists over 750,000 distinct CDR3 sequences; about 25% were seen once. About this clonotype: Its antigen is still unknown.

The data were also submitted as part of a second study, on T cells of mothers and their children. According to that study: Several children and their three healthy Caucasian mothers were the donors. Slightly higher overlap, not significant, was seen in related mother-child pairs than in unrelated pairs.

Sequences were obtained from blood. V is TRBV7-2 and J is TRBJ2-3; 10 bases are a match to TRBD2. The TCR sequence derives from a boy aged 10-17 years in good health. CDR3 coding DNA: TGTGCCAGCAGCTCTACTAGCGGGGACACAGATACGCAGTATTTT. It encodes CASSSTSGDTDTQYF.